Below are 15 T cell receptor beta chains sequenced from a single sample in a study of cytomegalovirus exposure and HLA in healthy donors. PCR employed 60 Vbeta and 13 Jbeta primers. Only in-frame clones appear in the TCRdb table, and some are missing; sequencing was by immunoSEQ multiplex PCR. The sample consists of 100,000 to 150,000 clones, about 78% of them appearing once. The sample taken for sequencing was PBMCs. These TCRs come from a human donor in good health.

The rearrangement links TRBV30 to TRBJ2-5; TRBD2 is a possible D gene (6 bases). In germline, CDR1 is GTSNPN, CDR2 SVGIG (reference sequence). CDR3 length: 17 residues. V gave up 0 bases and J gave up 0 bases, with 17 bases separating them. This CDR3 is CAWSVRGSGYYQETQYF. The DNA for the CDR3 is TGTGCCTGGAGTGTACGAGGTAGCGGCTACTACCAAGAGACCCAGTACTTC.

The gene calls are TRBV7-9 and TRBJ1-2; unclear D gene. The ends were cut back, 7 bases at V and 3 bases at J, with 24 bases in the middle. This CDR3 has 17 amino acids. Germline-derived CDR1 and CDR2 are SEHNR and FQNEAQ (reference sequence). CDR3 bases: TGTGCCAGCACACCACCACCGGACGCGGGGTTTGACTATGGCTACACCTTC. Protein: CASTPPPDAGFDYGYTF.

This clone showed up just once. The CDR3 sequence is CASRGTGGLSYEQYF. In DNA, the CDR3 is TGTGCCAGCAGGGGGACAGGTGGTCTCTCCTACGAGCAGTACTTC. J is TRBJ2-7 and V is TRBV6-5, with 8 positions matching TRBD1. The V gene end was trimmed by 6 bases and the J gene end by 0 bases; junction bases not matched to a gene: 7. CDR1 and CDR2 from the germline V gene are MNHEY and SVGAGI. There are 15 residues in the CDR3.

The chain links TRBV10-3 to TRBJ1-5, with D perhaps matching TRBD1 (5 bases). Germline V gene lookup returns CDR1 ENHRY and CDR2 SYGVKD. V shed 0 bases and J shed 6 bases, with 9 bases lying between them. CDR3 size: 14 residues. The CDR3 loop reads CAISESGGSQPQHF. DNA for the CDR3: TGTGCCATCAGTGAGTCGGGGGGGTCTCAGCCCCAGCATTTT.

The chain carries TRBV16 and TRBJ2-5, with TRBD1 matching over 10 bases. The CDR3 totals 15 residues. Germline V CDR1 and CDR2: KGHSY, FQNENV. Losses at the gene ends were 2 bases for V and 4 bases for J; bases not matched to a gene: 4. The CDR3 region has the DNA TGTGCCAGCAGCCAAGACAGGGGGCGACGAGAGACCCAGTACTTC. This encodes CASSQDRGRRETQYF.

The rearrangement joins TRBV7-8 to TRBJ2-3; 7 nucleotides match TRBD1. J lost 0 bases, V lost 4 bases, and 4 bases had no gene match. This CDR3 has 15 residues. From germline, CDR1 is SGHVS and CDR2 FQNEAQ. CDR3: CASSWTGKSTDTQYF. As DNA, the CDR3 is TGTGCCAGCAGCTGGACAGGAAAAAGCACAGATACGCAGTATTTT.

This chain joins TRBV7-6 and TRBJ1-2; possible D gene TRBD1, 5 bases. The ends were cut back, 1 base at V and 4 bases at J, with 10 bases in the middle. The germline gives CDR1 SGHVS, CDR2 FNYEAQ. This CDR3 has 14 amino acids. CDR3 in amino acids: CASSLGGASYGYTF. The CDR3 nucleotides read TGTGCCAGCAGCTTAGGTGGGGCCAGCTATGGCTACACCTTC.

In the case of this clone: The junction does not match germline at one end; this may be a read error. The rearrangement links TRBV7-7 to TRBJ1-4, with D hard to call. Per the germline V gene, CDR1 is SSHAT and CDR2 is FNYEAQ (reference sequence). The CDR3 runs to 13 residues. The CDR3 DNA reads as TGTGCTAGCAGCTTGGGCTTAAATGAAAAACTGTTTTTT. Its protein product is CASSLGLNEKLFF.

V and J are TRBV9 and TRBJ1-4, with 7 bases that match TRBD1. There are 15 residues in the CDR3. The trim removed 4 bases at V and 3 bases at J, leaving 6 bases unmatched. Germline-derived CDR1 and CDR2 are SGDLS and YYNGEE. Here the CDR3 reads CASSLEGAANEKLFF. CDR3 DNA: TGTGCCAGCAGCCTAGAGGGGGCTGCTAATGAAAAACTGTTTTTT.

CDR3 sequence reads: CASSLDLSSYNEQFF. The CDR3 nucleotides read TGTGCCAGCAGCTTGGACCTGAGCTCCTACAATGAGCAGTTCTTC. The V call is TRBV5-4, the J call TRBJ2-1; D gene ambiguous. This CDR3 contains 15 residues. Germline lookup yields CDR1 SGHNT and CDR2 YYREEE (reference sequence). V gave up 0 bases and J gave up 0 bases, with 7 bases separating them.

This chain joins TRBV11-2 and TRBJ1-6; the match to TRBD1 covers 7 bases. The germline gives CDR1 SGHAT, CDR2 FQNNGV. CDR3 length: 16 amino acids. V lost 0 bases to trimming and J lost 13 bases; unmatched junction nucleotides: 12. CDR3: CASSLDPGTAYLPLHF. CDR3 in DNA: TGTGCCAGCAGCTTAGACCCCGGGACAGCTTACCTCCCCCTCCACTTT.

The V and J genes are TRBV7-9 and TRBJ2-1, with 8 bases matching TRBD2. The CDR3 consists of 15 residues. CDR1 and CDR2 (germline): SEHNR, FQNEAQ (reference sequence). The V gene end was trimmed by 3 bases and the J gene end by 4 bases; junction bases not matched to a gene: 5. This CDR3 is CASSLRTGGYNEQFF. The DNA for the CDR3 is TGTGCCAGCAGCTTGAGAACGGGGGGGTACAATGAGCAGTTCTTC.

V and J are TRBV9 and TRBJ2-1; weak D call: TRBD1 (6 bases). The CDR3 is 15 amino acids. CDR1 is SGDLS and CDR2 is YYNGEE in the germline V gene. The V gene lost 1 base and the J gene lost 3 bases, with 11 bases spanning the gap. The CDR3 reads CASSVLGALYNEQFF. DNA for the CDR3: TGTGCCAGCAGCGTACTGGGGGCTCTCTACAATGAGCAGTTCTTC.

V is TRBV6-6 and J is TRBJ2-7; 7 positions agree with TRBD1. Germline CDR1 MNHNY, CDR2 SVGAGI (reference sequence). There are 14 residues in the CDR3. V lost 7 bases, J lost 2 bases, and 8 bases stayed unmatched. The CDR3 reads CASKRDRAAYEQYF. For the CDR3, the DNA is TGTGCCAGCAAGAGGGACAGAGCAGCCTACGAGCAGTACTTC.

This clone was counted once. The gene calls are TRBV6-1 and TRBJ1-5; D is ambiguous. The CDR3 sequence is 14 residues long. V lost 5 bases, J lost 7 bases, and 15 bases lay in between. Germline CDR1 MNHNS, CDR2 SASEGT. The CDR3 sequence: CASSPTWREQPQHF. The CDR3 DNA is TGTGCCAGCAGTCCCACTTGGAGGGAGCAGCCCCAGCATTTT.